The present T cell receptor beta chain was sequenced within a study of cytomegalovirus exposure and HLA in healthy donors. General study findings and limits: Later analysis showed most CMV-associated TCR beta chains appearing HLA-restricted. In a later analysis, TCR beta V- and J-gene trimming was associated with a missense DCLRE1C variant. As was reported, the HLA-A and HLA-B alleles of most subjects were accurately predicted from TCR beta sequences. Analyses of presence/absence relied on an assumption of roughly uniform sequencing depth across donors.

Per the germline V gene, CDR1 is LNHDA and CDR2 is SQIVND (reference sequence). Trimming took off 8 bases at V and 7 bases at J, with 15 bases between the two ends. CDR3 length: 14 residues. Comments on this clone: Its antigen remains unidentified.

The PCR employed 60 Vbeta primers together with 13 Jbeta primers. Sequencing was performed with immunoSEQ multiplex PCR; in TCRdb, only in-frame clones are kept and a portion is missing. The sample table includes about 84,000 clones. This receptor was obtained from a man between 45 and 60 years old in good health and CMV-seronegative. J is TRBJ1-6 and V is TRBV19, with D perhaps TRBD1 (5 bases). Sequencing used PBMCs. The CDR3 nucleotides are TGTGCCAGTGAAAAGGGGTTCTCGAATTCACCCCTCCACTTT. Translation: CASEKGFSNSPLHF.